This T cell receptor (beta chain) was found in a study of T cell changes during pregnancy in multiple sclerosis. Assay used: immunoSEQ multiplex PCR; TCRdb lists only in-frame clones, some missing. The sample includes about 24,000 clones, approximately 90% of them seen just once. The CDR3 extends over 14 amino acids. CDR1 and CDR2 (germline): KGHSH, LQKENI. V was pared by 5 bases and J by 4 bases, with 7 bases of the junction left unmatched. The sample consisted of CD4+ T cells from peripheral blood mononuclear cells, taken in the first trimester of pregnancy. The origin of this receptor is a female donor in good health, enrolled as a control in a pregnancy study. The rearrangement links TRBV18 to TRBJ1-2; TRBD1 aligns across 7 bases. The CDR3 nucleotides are TGTGCCAGCTCAAGAACAGGGGAATCCTATGGCTACACCTTC. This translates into CASSRTGESYGYTF.